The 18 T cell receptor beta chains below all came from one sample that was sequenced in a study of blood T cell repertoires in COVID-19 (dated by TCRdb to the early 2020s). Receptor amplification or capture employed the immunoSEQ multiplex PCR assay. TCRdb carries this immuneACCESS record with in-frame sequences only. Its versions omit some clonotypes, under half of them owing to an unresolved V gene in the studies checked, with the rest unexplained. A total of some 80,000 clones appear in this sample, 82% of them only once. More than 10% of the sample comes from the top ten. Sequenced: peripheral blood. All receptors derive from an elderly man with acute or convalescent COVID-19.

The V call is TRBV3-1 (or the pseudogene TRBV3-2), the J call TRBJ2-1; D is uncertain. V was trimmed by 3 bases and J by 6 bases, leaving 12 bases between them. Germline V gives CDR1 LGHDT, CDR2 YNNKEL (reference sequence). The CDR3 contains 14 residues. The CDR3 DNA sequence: TGTGCCAGCAGCCAGGGTGCAGGTAGCAATGAGCAGTTCTTC. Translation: CASSQGAGSNEQFF.

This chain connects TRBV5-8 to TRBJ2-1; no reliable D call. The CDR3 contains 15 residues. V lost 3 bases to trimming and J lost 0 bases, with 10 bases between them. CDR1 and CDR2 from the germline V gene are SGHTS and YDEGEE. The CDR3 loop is CASSSYLSSYNEQFF. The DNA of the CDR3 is TGTGCCAGCAGCTCCTACCTGAGCTCCTACAATGAGCAGTTCTTC.

CDR3 loop: CAWSVPPTREAFF. In DNA form, the CDR3 reads TGTGCCTGGAGTGTACCCCCAACCCGGGAAGCTTTCTTT. The genes are TRBV30 and TRBJ1-1; D not resolved. CDR3 length: 13 amino acids. Germline V gene lookup returns CDR1 GTSNPN and CDR2 SVGIG (reference sequence). Trimming pared 0 bases from V and 8 bases from J, leaving 13 bases between. Filled out from reference TRBV30 and TRBJ1-1, the complete variable domain reads SQTIHQWPATLVQPVGSPLSLECTVEGTSNPNLYWYRQAAGRGLQLLFYSVGIGQISSEVPQNLSASRPQDRQFILSSKKLLLSDSGFYLCAWSVPPTREAFFGQGTRLTVV.

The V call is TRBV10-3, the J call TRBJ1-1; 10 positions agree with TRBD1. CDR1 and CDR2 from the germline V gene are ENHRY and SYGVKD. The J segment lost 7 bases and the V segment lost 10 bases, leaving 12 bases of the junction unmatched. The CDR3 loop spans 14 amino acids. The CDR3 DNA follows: TGTGCCACTCTTGAAGGGGACAGGGGCGGTGAAGCTTTCTTT. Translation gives CATLEGDRGGEAFF.

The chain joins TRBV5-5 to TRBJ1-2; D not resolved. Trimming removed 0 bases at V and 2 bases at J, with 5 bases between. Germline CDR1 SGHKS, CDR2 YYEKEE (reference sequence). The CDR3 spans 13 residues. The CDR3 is CASSLAENYGYTF. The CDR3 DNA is TGTGCCAGCAGCTTGGCCGAGAACTATGGCTACACCTTC.

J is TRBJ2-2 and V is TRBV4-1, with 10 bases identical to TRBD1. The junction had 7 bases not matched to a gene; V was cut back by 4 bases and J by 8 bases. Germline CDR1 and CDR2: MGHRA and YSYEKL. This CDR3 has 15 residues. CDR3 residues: CASSLGQGVVGELFF. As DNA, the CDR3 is TGCGCCAGCAGCCTCGGACAGGGGGTAGTTGGGGAGCTGTTTTTT.

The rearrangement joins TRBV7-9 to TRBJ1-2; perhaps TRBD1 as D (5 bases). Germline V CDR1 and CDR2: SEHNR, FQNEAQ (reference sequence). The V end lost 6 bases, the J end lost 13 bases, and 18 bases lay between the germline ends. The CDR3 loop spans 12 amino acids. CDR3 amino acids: CASSRDGGLSTF. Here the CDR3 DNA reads TGTGCCAGCAGTCGGGACGGGGGGTTAAGCACCTTC.

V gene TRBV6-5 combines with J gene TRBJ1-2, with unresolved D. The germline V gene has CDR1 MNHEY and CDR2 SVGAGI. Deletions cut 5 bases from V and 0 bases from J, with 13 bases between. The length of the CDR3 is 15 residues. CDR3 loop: CASSPDTITNYGYTF. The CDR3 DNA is TGTGCCAGCAGTCCCGACACAATAACTAACTATGGCTACACCTTC.

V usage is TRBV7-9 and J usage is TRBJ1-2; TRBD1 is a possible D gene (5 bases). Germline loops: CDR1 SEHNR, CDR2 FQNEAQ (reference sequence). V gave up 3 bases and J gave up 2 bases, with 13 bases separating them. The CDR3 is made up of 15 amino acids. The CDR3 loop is CASSFVRTGNYGYTF. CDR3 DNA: TGTGCCAGCAGCTTTGTTAGAACAGGCAACTATGGCTACACCTTC. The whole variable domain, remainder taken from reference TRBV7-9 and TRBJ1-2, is DTGVSQNPRHKITKRGQNVTFRCDPISEHNRLYWYRQTLGQGPEFLTYFQNEAQLEKSRLLSDRFSAERPKGSFSTLEIQRTEQGDSAMYLCASSFVRTGNYGYTFGSGTRLTVV.

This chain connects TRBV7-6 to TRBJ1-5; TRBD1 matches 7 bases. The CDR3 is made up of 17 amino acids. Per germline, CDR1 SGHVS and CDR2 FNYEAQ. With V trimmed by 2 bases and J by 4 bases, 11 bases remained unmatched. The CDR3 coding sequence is TGTGCCAGCAGCTTACCCGCAGGGGGACGTTGGAATCAGCCCCAGCATTTT. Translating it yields CASSLPAGGRWNQPQHF.

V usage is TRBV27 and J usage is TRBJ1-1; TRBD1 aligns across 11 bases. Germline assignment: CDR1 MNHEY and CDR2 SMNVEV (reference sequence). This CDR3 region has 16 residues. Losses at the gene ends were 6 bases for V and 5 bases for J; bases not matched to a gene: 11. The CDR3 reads CASSLFPGQGETEAFF. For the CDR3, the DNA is TGTGCCAGCAGCCTTTTTCCGGGACAGGGGGAGACTGAAGCTTTCTTT.

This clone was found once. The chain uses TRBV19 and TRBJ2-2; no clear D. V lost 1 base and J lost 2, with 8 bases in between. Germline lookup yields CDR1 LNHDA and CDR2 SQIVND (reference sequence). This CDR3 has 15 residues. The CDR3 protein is CASSIGLPNTGELFF. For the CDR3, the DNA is TGTGCCAGTAGTATAGGGCTGCCCAACACCGGGGAGCTGTTTTTT.

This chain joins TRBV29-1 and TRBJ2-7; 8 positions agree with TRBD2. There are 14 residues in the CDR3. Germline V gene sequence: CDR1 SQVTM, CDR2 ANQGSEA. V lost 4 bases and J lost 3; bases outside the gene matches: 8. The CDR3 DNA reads TGCAGCGTTGTGTATGCGGGGGGCGGCTACGAGCAGTACTTC. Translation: CSVVYAGGGYEQYF.

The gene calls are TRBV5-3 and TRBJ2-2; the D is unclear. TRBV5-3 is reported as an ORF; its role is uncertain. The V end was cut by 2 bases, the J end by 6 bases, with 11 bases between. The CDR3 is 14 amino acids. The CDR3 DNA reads TGTGCCAGAAGCTTTAGTGTAGGAGCCGGGGAGCTGTTTTTT. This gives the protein CARSFSVGAGELFF.

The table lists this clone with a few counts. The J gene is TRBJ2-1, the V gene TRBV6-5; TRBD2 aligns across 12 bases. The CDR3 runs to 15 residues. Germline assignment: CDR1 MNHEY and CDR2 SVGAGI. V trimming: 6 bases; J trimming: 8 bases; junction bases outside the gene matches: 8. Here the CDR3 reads CASRDLAGGQDEQFF. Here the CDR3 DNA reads TGTGCCAGCAGGGACCTAGCGGGGGGGCAAGATGAGCAGTTCTTC.

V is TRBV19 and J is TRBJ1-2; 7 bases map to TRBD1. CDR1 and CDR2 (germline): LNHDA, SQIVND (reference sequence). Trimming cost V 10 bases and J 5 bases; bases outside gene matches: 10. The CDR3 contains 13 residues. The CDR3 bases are TGTGCCACCGGTTCCGGGACAGCATATGGCTACACCTTC. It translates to CATGSGTAYGYTF.

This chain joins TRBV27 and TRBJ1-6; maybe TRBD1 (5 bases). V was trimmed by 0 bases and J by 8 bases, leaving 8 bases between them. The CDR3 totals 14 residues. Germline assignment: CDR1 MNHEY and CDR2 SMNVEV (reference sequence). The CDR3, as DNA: TGTGCCAGCAGTTTATCGGCGGGGGATTCACCCCTCCACTTT. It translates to CASSLSAGDSPLHF.

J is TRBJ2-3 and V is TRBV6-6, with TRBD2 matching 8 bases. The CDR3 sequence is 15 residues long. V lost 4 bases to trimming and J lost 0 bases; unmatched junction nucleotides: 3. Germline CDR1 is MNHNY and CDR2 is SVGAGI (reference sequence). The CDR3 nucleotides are TGTGCCAGCAGTTTAGCGGGGTTTAGCACAGATACGCAGTATTTT. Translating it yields CASSLAGFSTDTQYF.